The source of this T cell receptor (beta chain) is a study of blood T cell repertoires in COVID-19. In the study overall: Samples taken during acute and convalescent COVID-19 were collected in the United States, Italy and Spain. The cDNA or gDNA used as material had been derived from T cells, B-cell-depleted T cells, or PBMCs.

The J segment lost 5 bases and the V segment lost 4 bases, leaving 5 bases of the junction unmatched. CDR3 length equals 13 residues. Germline V gene sequence: CDR1 SNHLY, CDR2 FYNNEI. Methods used by the authors: Amplification with reference gene primers provided the estimates of nucleated cell counts. Measured with immunoSEQ multiplex PCR; TCRdb has only the in-frame clones, and not every one. V and J calls and clone size are copied from that table; D and trimming were computed from the DNA. Found here are some 56,000 clones, 80% to 85% of them singletons; the top ten hold 10% to 15%. The sequencing sample was made of peripheral blood. The J gene is TRBJ2-7, the V gene TRBV2, with 7 bases identical to TRBD1. The TCR comes from a woman of 80 years or more with acute or convalescent COVID-19. CDR3 DNA sequence: TGTGCCAGCAGTGGACAGGGTCGAAACGAGCAGTACTTC. Encoded protein: CASSGQGRNEQYF. The whole variable domain, filled in from reference TRBV2 and TRBJ2-7, reads EPEVTQTPSHQVTQMGQEVILRCVPISNHLYFYWYRQILGQKVEFLVSFYNNEISEKSEIFDDQFSVERPDGSNFTLKIRSTKLEDSAMYFCASSGQGRNEQYFGPGTRLTVT.